The rows below give T cell receptor beta chains drawn from one sample of a study of T cells in Graves' hyperthyroidism and ophthalmopathy. TCRdb used MiXCR to reprocess the multiplex PCR reads, holding one entry per CDR3 protein. The sample contains hundreds of thousands of distinct CDR3 sequences, roughly 15% of which appear only once. Sample: blood. Receptor source: a woman aged 30 to 39 with Graves' hyperthyroidism. Each CDR3 is given with its conserved first and last residue. The D gene is left open where the match is weak. A clone size is listed for some rows: how often the clone was seen (once, few, many), or a class if it is expanded.

TRBV10-3,TRBJ2-1,TRBD2,-,CATAPGLGRNEQFF,TGTGCCACCGCTCCGGGACTAGGGAGGAATGAGCAGTTCTTC
TRBV7-9,TRBJ2-3,TRBD2,many,CASSSGLAGGFTDTQYF,TGTGCCAGCAGTTCGGGACTAGCGGGGGGCTTCACAGATACGCAGTATTTT
TRBV19,TRBJ2-1,TRBD2,-,CASSMVSASGRTEQFF,TGTGCCAGTAGTATGGTTTCGGCTAGCGGGAGGACTGAGCAGTTCTTC
TRBV28,TRBJ1-2,-,few,CASRVTGVGYGYTF,TGTGCCAGCAGAGTTACGGGGGTTGGCTATGGCTACACCTTC
TRBV5-1,TRBJ1-1,-,-,CASSFHGTGAFF,TGCGCCAGCAGCTTTCATGGGACTGGAGCTTTCTTT
TRBV15,TRBJ2-3,-,many,CATSRDTGWRTQYF,TGTGCCACCAGCAGAGATACCGGGTGGCGTACGCAGTATTTT
TRBV20-1,TRBJ2-3,TRBD2,many,CSARDRGLAASTDTQYF,TGCAGTGCTAGAGATAGAGGACTAGCGGCTAGCACAGATACGCAGTATTTT
TRBV4-1,TRBJ2-3,TRBD2,few,CASMTSGSTDTQYF,TGCGCCAGCATGACTAGCGGGAGCACAGATACGCAGTATTTT
TRBV24-1,TRBJ1-1,TRBD1,many,CATSEDRGQDTEAFF,TGTGCCACCAGTGAAGACAGGGGGCAGGACACTGAAGCTTTCTTT
TRBV19,TRBJ1-1,-,-,CASVTGETEAFF,TGTGCCAGTGTTACGGGGGAGACTGAAGCTTTCTTT
TRBV28,TRBJ2-7,TRBD2,many,CASTTPLAGMGEQYF,TGTGCCAGCACAACCCCCCTAGCGGGAATGGGCGAGCAGTACTTC
TRBV20-1,TRBJ2-3,-,many,CSASFQSQDDTQYF,TGCAGTGCTAGTTTCCAATCTCAAGATGATACGCAGTATTTT
TRBV6-5,TRBJ2-5,-,many,CASSYVRFGEETQYF,TGTGCCAGCAGTTACGTAAGATTTGGGGAGGAGACCCAGTACTTC
TRBV29-1,TRBJ1-1,TRBD1,few,CSVEGQTITEAFF,TGCAGCGTTGAGGGACAGACGATAACTGAAGCTTTCTTT
TRBV12-3/TRBV12-4,TRBJ2-7,-,many,CASSFTGRSYEQYF,TGTGCCAGCAGTTTCACAGGGAGGAGTTACGAGCAGTACTTC
TRBV12-3/TRBV12-4,TRBJ2-1,TRBD2,-,CASSLAGTSGRFSPYNEQFF,TGTGCCAGCAGCCTAGCGGGGACTAGCGGGAGGTTTTCACCCTACAATGAGCAGTTCTTC
TRBV6-2/TRBV6-3,TRBJ2-3,-,-,CASSLRPYGDTQYF,TGTGCCAGCAGTTTACGGCCTTACGGAGATACGCAGTATTTT
TRBV5-4,TRBJ2-1,TRBD1,many,CASSSRQGVDEQFF,TGTGCCAGCAGCTCTCGACAGGGGGTCGATGAGCAGTTCTTC
TRBV24-1,TRBJ2-1,-,-,CATSVNNEQFF,TGTGCCACCAGTGTAAATAATGAGCAGTTCTTC
TRBV5-1,TRBJ1-4,TRBD1,-,CASSPRTGVTNEKLFF,TGCGCCAGCAGCCCTAGGACAGGGGTCACTAATGAAAAACTGTTTTTT
TRBV12-3/TRBV12-4,TRBJ2-1,TRBD2,many,CASNLAGASYNEQFF,TGTGCCAGCAACCTAGCGGGAGCTTCCTACAATGAGCAGTTCTTC
TRBV20-1,TRBJ2-7,TRBD2,few,CSARFLGLAGIYEQYF,TGCAGTGCTAGGTTTTTGGGACTAGCGGGAATCTACGAGCAGTACTTC
TRBV9,TRBJ2-1,-,-,CASSEGPSDEQFF,TGTGCCAGCAGCGAGGGACCCTCGGATGAGCAGTTCTTC
TRBV13,TRBJ2-7,TRBD1,few,CASSLEGQGHSYEQYF,TGTGCCAGCAGCTTAGAGGGACAGGGCCACTCCTACGAGCAGTACTTC
TRBV6-1,TRBJ2-1,TRBD2,few,CASRKVLLAGGSNEQFF,TGTGCCAGCAGAAAGGTCCTTCTAGCGGGAGGGAGCAATGAGCAGTTCTTC
TRBV9,TRBJ2-7,TRBD1,-,CASSVVSRQGISEQYF,TGTGCCAGCAGCGTAGTGTCAAGACAGGGTATCAGCGAGCAGTACTTC
TRBV20-1,TRBJ1-2,-,-,CSARDGRQGIYGYTF,TGCAGTGCTAGGGACGGGAGGCAGGGGATCTATGGCTACACCTTC
TRBV28,TRBJ2-7,-,many,CASSLGGGGSSYEQYF,TGTGCCAGCAGTTTGGGAGGCGGAGGGAGCTCCTACGAGCAGTACTTC
TRBV20-1,TRBJ2-3,-,few,CSARTSSTDTQYF,TGCAGTGCTAGAACTAGCAGCACAGATACGCAGTATTTT
TRBV3-1,TRBJ2-1,TRBD2,-,CASSQGLGTSGLGQFF,TGTGCCAGCAGCCAAGGGCTCGGGACTAGCGGATTGGGGCAGTTCTTC
TRBV2,TRBJ1-5,-,many,CASSEESGSQPQHF,TGTGCCAGCAGTGAAGAGTCAGGTAGTCAGCCCCAGCATTTT
TRBV5-5,TRBJ2-7,-,-,CATSDRSSYEQYF,TGTGCCACCTCCGACCGTAGCTCCTACGAGCAGTACTTC
TRBV20-1,TRBJ2-7,TRBD2,few,CSALVLAGPSYEQYF,TGCAGTGCCCTCGTCCTAGCGGGTCCCTCCTACGAGCAGTACTTC
TRBV13,TRBJ1-2,TRBD1,-,CASSRTGTGGNYGYTF,TGTGCCAGCAGCCGCACCGGGACAGGGGGAAACTATGGCTACACCTTC
TRBV6-1,TRBJ2-5,-,few,CASSRTGSGETQYF,TGTGCCAGCAGCCGAACAGGGTCTGGCGAGACCCAGTACTTC
TRBV2,TRBJ2-5,TRBD1,many,CASRGTGDPKYF,TGTGCCAGCAGGGGGACAGGGGACCCGAAGTACTTC
TRBV30,TRBJ1-1,-,many,CAWSPHRENTEAFF,TGTGCCTGGAGTCCCCATAGAGAGAACACTGAAGCTTTCTTT
TRBV7-2,TRBJ1-1,-,many,CASSSMIPFF,TGTGCCAGCAGCTCCATGATCCCCTTCTTT
TRBV18,TRBJ2-5,TRBD2,many,CASSELPSGQETQYF,TGTGCCAGCTCAGAACTACCTAGCGGGCAAGAGACCCAGTACTTC
TRBV7-2,TRBJ2-2,TRBD2,many,CASSLLAAGELFF,TGTGCCAGCAGCCTGCTAGCGGCCGGGGAGCTGTTTTTT
TRBV6-1,TRBJ2-5,-,many,CASILGAGGTQYF,-
TRBV7-2,TRBJ1-2,TRBD1,-,CASSGPGTGGANYGYTF,TGTGCCAGCAGCGGCCCCGGGACAGGGGGTGCTAACTATGGCTACACCTTC
TRBV30,TRBJ2-5,-,-,CAWSVVNRGQETQYF,TGTGCCTGGAGTGTGGTGAATAGGGGGCAAGAGACCCAGTACTTC
TRBV5-4,TRBJ2-1,TRBD1,few,CARGQEEGAVNNEQFF,TGTGCCAGAGGCCAAGAAGAGGGGGCGGTAAACAATGAGCAGTTCTTC
TRBV3-1,TRBJ2-4,-,-,CASSQAVWTAKNIQYF,TGTGCCAGCAGCCAAGCCGTATGGACGGCCAAAAACATTCAGTACTTC
TRBV5-1,TRBJ2-2,-,many,CASSYTGIGELFF,TGCGCCAGCAGCTACACAGGGATCGGGGAGCTGTTTTTT
TRBV19,TRBJ1-5,-,few,CASSMGDTNQPQHF,TGTGCCAGTAGTATGGGGGACACTAATCAGCCCCAGCATTTT
TRBV20-1,TRBJ2-7,-,many,CSATHYEQYF,TGCAGTGCTACCCACTACGAGCAGTACTTC
TRBV28,TRBJ2-5,-,many,CASSYWGEGTQYF,TGTGCCAGCAGTTACTGGGGCGAAGGGACCCAGTACTTC
TRBV19,TRBJ2-3,TRBD2,-,CASSAHSGSFADTQYF,TGTGCCAGTAGTGCCCATAGCGGGAGTTTTGCAGATACGCAGTATTTT
TRBV30,TRBJ1-1,-,-,CAWVDRRGVSTEAFF,TGTGCCTGGGTGGATAGGAGGGGAGTGAGCACTGAAGCTTTCTTT
TRBV12-3/TRBV12-4,TRBJ2-7,-,few,CASSLEGGGSYEQYF,TGTGCCAGCAGTTTAGAGGGAGGGGGGTCCTACGAGCAGTACTTC
TRBV10-3,TRBJ2-1,-,-,CAISDEYKSSYEQFF,TGTGCCATCAGTGACGAATATAAAAGCTCCTACGAGCAGTTCTTC
TRBV6-1,TRBJ1-5,-,-,CASSESTAYSNQPQHF,TGTGCCAGCAGTGAATCGACGGCTTATAGCAATCAGCCCCAGCATTTT
TRBV30,TRBJ1-1,-,many,CAWSASRNTEAFF,TGTGCCTGGAGTGCAAGCCGGAACACTGAAGCTTTCTTT
TRBV12-5,TRBJ1-1,-,few,CASGLVVSTGTEAFF,TGTGCTAGTGGTTTGGTCGTTAGCACGGGCACTGAAGCTTTCTTT
TRBV20-1,TRBJ2-1,TRBD2,once,CSAISGRKDEQFF,TGCAGTGCGATTAGCGGGAGAAAGGATGAGCAGTTCTTC